These 32 T cell receptor beta chains were all obtained from the same sample, sequenced in a study of a mutant IDH1 vaccine in newly diagnosed glioma. The data were produced by immunoSEQ multiplex PCR, yet TCRdb's version contains in-frame clones alone and is incomplete. Here the sample spans about 36,000 clones, roughly four fifths being singletons. These TCRs' antigens remain unknown. Time point given: week 47, end of study. The content of each vaccine dose was 300 ug of mutant IDH1 20-mer peptide, and topical imiquimod accompanied it. Sequencing used PBMCs, obtained from a glioma patient whose treatment included an IDH1 peptide vaccine. Receptors originate from a man in his forties with glioma.

The rearrangement uses TRBV4-3 and TRBJ1-5, with D possibly matching TRBD1 (6 bases). The CDR3 has 19 residues. Trimming pared 0 bases from V and 4 bases from J, leaving 22 bases between. The germline V gene encodes CDR1 LGHNA and CDR2 YSLEER. CDR3 DNA sequence: TGCGCCAGCAGCCAAGATCTCAGGAGGGGACAACAAATGAATCAGCCCCAGCATTTT. It is translated as CASSQDLRRGQQMNQPQHF.

The chain combines TRBV10-3 with TRBJ1-3, with no clear D. CDR3 length: 15 amino acids. Germline-derived CDR1 and CDR2 are ENHRY and SYGVKD. Trimming left V 6 bases short and J 0 bases short, with 12 bases between. DNA for the CDR3: TGTGCCATCAGGGCCCCGGGGAGCTCTGGAAACACCATATATTTT. Translating gives CAIRAPGSSGNTIYF.

CDR3 residues: CASALMGYEQYV. CDR3 DNA: TGTGCCAGCGCTTTGATGGGTTACGAGCAGTACGTC. The V call is TRBV13, the J call TRBJ2-7; D not certain. This CDR3 contains 12 residues. Trimming cost V 8 bases and J 4 bases, with 12 bases left between them. Looked up from germline, CDR1 is PRHDT and CDR2 is FYEKMQ (reference sequence).

The gene calls are TRBV19 and TRBJ2-3; 10 bases map to TRBD2. The CDR3 covers 17 residues. The germline gives CDR1 LNHDA, CDR2 SQIVND (reference sequence). V gave up 5 bases and J gave up 2 bases; unmatched junction bases: 10. CDR3 DNA sequence: TGTGCCAGTAGTCTTCCTCCTAGCGGGGGACTCACAGATACGCAGTATTTT. This gives the protein CASSLPPSGGLTDTQYF.

This clone was recorded a few times. The chain recombines TRBV14 with TRBJ1-4, with D perhaps TRBD1 (5 bases). Germline values: CDR1 SGHDN, CDR2 FVKESK. The CDR3 extends over 13 amino acids. The V end was cut by 4 bases, the J end by 7 bases, with 10 bases between. The CDR3: CASSRQGLEKLFF. DNA for the CDR3: TGTGCCAGCAGCCGGCAGGGTCTTGAAAAACTGTTTTTT.

In its sample, this clone was seen a few times. This chain connects TRBV18 to TRBJ1-1; 7 nucleotides line up with TRBD1. The CDR3 contains 13 residues. Germline CDR1 reads KGHSH; CDR2 reads LQKENI. Losses at the gene ends were 3 bases for V and 5 bases for J; bases not matched to a gene: 3. CDR3 in amino acids: CASSPTGDTEAFF. In DNA, the CDR3 is TGTGCCAGCTCACCCACAGGGGATACTGAAGCTTTCTTT.

Note on this clone: It is unclear where the CDR3 begins or ends on the DNA, so no DNA is shown, and the CDR3 is as TCRdb lists it. The genes are TRBV21-1 and TRBJ2-1; the table's D call, TRBD2, has no DNA check behind it. TRBV21-1 is an annotated pseudogene. The CDR3 sequence runs 19 residues, both termini included. CDR3 in amino acids: CASRQGEVAGGSSYNEQFF.

This chain connects TRBV29-1 to TRBJ1-2; 9 nucleotides match TRBD1. This CDR3 contains 14 residues. Germline CDR1 SQVTM, CDR2 ANQGSEA. The J segment lost 4 bases and the V segment lost 2 bases, leaving 5 bases of the junction unmatched. The CDR3 DNA is TGCAGCGTTGAATCACGGGACAGGGCCTATGGCTACACCTTC. Its translation is CSVESRDRAYGYTF.

The chain combines TRBV11-2 with TRBJ1-3; D is unclear. The CDR3 covers 17 residues. Germline lookup yields CDR1 SGHAT and CDR2 FQNNGV. Trimming stripped 7 bases from V and 1 base from J, with 20 bases between. CDR3 nucleotide sequence: TGTGCCAGCACCCAAGGGTGGGAAGGGCATTCTGGAAACACCATATATTTT. It codes for CASTQGWEGHSGNTIYF.

J is TRBJ2-3 and V is TRBV7-2, with TRBD2 as a possible D gene (5 bases). This CDR3 comprises 15 residues. Germline CDR1 is SGHTA and CDR2 is FQGNSA. With 5 bases removed from V and 2 bases from J, the gap between germline ends came to 14 bases. The CDR3, as DNA: TGTGCCAGCAGCGTCGGACTGGGGTCCACAGATACGCAGTATTTT. This gives the protein CASSVGLGSTDTQYF.

The chain links TRBV5-8 to TRBJ2-3; 7 bases map to TRBD2. The length of the CDR3 is 15 residues. From germline, CDR1 is SGHTS and CDR2 YDEGEE. With V trimmed by 4 bases and J by 4 bases, 9 bases remained unmatched. The CDR3 DNA reads as TGTGCCAGCAGCGTTGGGGCGGGAGTATCAGATACGCAGTATTTT. Protein sequence: CASSVGAGVSDTQYF.

J is TRBJ1-1 and V is TRBV19; D not certain. There are 13 residues in the CDR3. Germline loops: CDR1 LNHDA, CDR2 SQIVND (reference sequence). V was cut by 5 bases and J by 3 bases, with 10 bases left in between. CDR3 nucleotide sequence: TGTGCCAGTAGTGTTCTCACTGACACTGAAGCTTTCTTT. Its translation is CASSVLTDTEAFF.

Only a few counts were recorded for this clone. The chain is built from TRBV5-6 and TRBJ1-1; D not resolved. The CDR3 covers 16 residues. Germline loops: CDR1 SGHDT, CDR2 YYEEEE. The V end lost 0 bases, the J end lost 3 bases, and 15 bases lay between the germline ends. CDR3 DNA sequence: TGTGCCAGCAGCTTGGGATGGACTAGGAGGGACACTGAAGCTTTCTTT. Amino acid sequence: CASSLGWTRRDTEAFF. Complete variable domain (other parts from reference TRBV5-6 and TRBJ1-1): DAGVTQSPTHLIKTRGQQVTLRCSPKSGHDTVSWYQQALGQGPQFIFQYYEEEERQRGNFPDRFSGHQFPNYSSELNVNALLLGDSALYLCASSLGWTRRDTEAFFGQGTRLTVV.

The chain is built from TRBV2 and TRBJ2-2; 7 nucleotides agree with TRBD2. This CDR3 is 16 amino acids long. Trimming cost V 7 bases and J 2 bases; bases outside gene matches: 10. Germline loops: CDR1 SNHLY, CDR2 FYNNEI. The CDR3 DNA sequence: TGTGCCAGCACCAGATCTCCGGGACTAAACACCGGGGAGCTGTTTTTT. Translation gives CASTRSPGLNTGELFF.

V and J are TRBV19 and TRBJ2-2; possibly TRBD2 for D (6 bases). Deletions cut 3 bases from V and 1 base from J, with 9 bases between. The CDR3 is 15 residues long. Germline V lookup: CDR1 LNHDA, CDR2 SQIVND (reference sequence). The chain's CDR3 is CASSIRDWNTGELFF. The CDR3 nucleotides are TGTGCCAGTAGTATTAGGGACTGGAACACCGGGGAGCTGTTTTTT.

This chain connects TRBV6-5 to TRBJ2-7; no firm D call. CDR3 size: 11 residues. V was cut by 4 bases and J by 6 bases, with 7 bases left in between. Germline V gives CDR1 MNHEY, CDR2 SVGAGI. DNA of the CDR3: TGTGCCAGCAGTTTGGGCGTCGAGCAGTACTTC. It is translated as CASSLGVEQYF.

This clone showed up just a few times. The genes are TRBV2 and TRBJ2-5; D is ambiguous. Trimming cost V 11 bases and J 5 bases, with 21 bases left between them. The V gene's germline CDR1 is SNHLY and CDR2 FYNNEI. The CDR3 runs to 14 residues. Written as DNA, the CDR3 is TGTGCCTCAATCGAAGGGTGGTCTCAGGAGACCCAGTACTTC. It encodes CASIEGWSQETQYF.

The chain recombines TRBV23-1 with TRBJ2-7, with D maybe TRBD1 (5 bases). TRBV23-1 is assigned to the ORF class and has an uncertain function. The CDR3 is made up of 14 amino acids. V lost 0 bases to trimming and J lost 3 bases, with 9 bases between them. CDR3 in amino acids: CASSQSPRVYEQYF. The CDR3, as DNA: TGCGCCAGCAGTCAATCACCCAGGGTCTACGAGCAGTACTTC.

The chain carries TRBV10-3 and TRBJ1-1; 8 bases line up with TRBD1. CDR1 and CDR2 (germline): ENHRY, SYGVKD. The CDR3 sequence is 14 residues long. The V segment lost 8 bases and the J segment 1 base; nucleotides outside the gene matches: 6. The CDR3 DNA is TGTGCCATCCAAACCGGGACAGGGAACACTGAAGCTTTCTTT. It yields the protein CAIQTGTGNTEAFF.

V and J are TRBV28 and TRBJ1-5; no definite D call. The CDR3 has 14 amino acids. Trimming left V 7 bases short and J 4 bases short, with 14 bases between. Per the germline V gene, CDR1 is MDHEN and CDR2 is SYDVKM. The CDR3 region is CASTLRSWNQPQHF. The DNA for the CDR3 is TGTGCCAGCACCCTCAGGAGCTGGAATCAGCCCCAGCATTTT. Supplemented by reference TRBV28 and TRBJ1-5, the full variable domain reads DVKVTQSSRYLVKRTGEKVFLECVQDMDHENMFWYRQDPGLGLRLIYFSYDVKMKEKGDIPEGYSVSREKKERFSLILESASTNQTSMYLCASTLRSWNQPQHFGDGTRLSIL.

This clone qualifies as medium-sized. V is TRBV10-1 and J is TRBJ1-1; D not certain. The germline V gene encodes CDR1 WNHNN and CDR2 SYGVQD (reference sequence). V was clipped by 7 bases and J by 0 bases, with 9 bases between them. The CDR3 has 13 residues. The CDR3 is CASMGNLNTEAFF. The CDR3 DNA follows: TGCGCCAGCATGGGAAACTTGAACACTGAAGCTTTCTTT.

This rearrangement joins TRBV29-1 to TRBJ2-7; no clear D gene. With 6 bases removed from V and 3 bases from J, the gap between germline ends came to 12 bases. CDR3 size: 12 residues. Germline V CDR1 and CDR2: SQVTM, ANQGSEA. In DNA form, the CDR3 reads TGCAGCGTGGGATCAGGTCGCTACGAGCAGTACTTC. It yields the protein CSVGSGRYEQYF.

This chain joins TRBV7-8 and TRBJ1-1, with D unresolved. The CDR3 contains 14 residues. Trimming took 4 bases from V and 0 from J, leaving 9 bases between them. CDR1 is SGHVS, CDR2 FQNEAQ, per germline. The CDR3 sequence is CASSSTPVNTEAFF. The CDR3 DNA reads TGTGCCAGCAGCTCGACACCTGTGAACACTGAAGCTTTCTTT.

This clone came up a few times. CDR3 protein: CASSQVTSHADYNEQFF. The CDR3 region has the DNA TGCGCCAGCAGCCAAGTAACCAGCCATGCGGATTACAATGAGCAGTTCTTC. The chain recombines TRBV4-1 with TRBJ2-1; no reliable D call. Germline V lookup: CDR1 MGHRA, CDR2 YSYEKL. The CDR3 spans 17 residues. V shed 1 base and J shed 4 bases, with 17 bases lying between them.

The chain links TRBV7-2 to TRBJ1-5, with D tentatively TRBD1 (5 bases). Germline V CDR1 and CDR2: SGHTA, FQGNSA. V lost 1 base to trimming and J lost 0 bases, with 7 bases between them. This CDR3 is 15 amino acids long. In nucleotides, the CDR3 is TGTGCCAGCAGCTTAGTAGGGGATAGCAATCAGCCCCAGCATTTT. Its translation is CASSLVGDSNQPQHF. The variable domain in full, with the rest retrieved from reference TRBV7-2 and TRBJ1-5, is GAGVSQSPSNKVTEKGKDVELRCDPISGHTALYWYRQSLGQGLEFLIYFQGNSAPDKSGLPSDRFSAERTGGSVSTLTIQRTQQEDSAVYLCASSLVGDSNQPQHFGDGTRLSIL.

The chain couples TRBV2 to TRBJ2-5, with a weak D call TRBD1 (5 bases). The CDR3 covers 13 residues. V was shortened by 9 bases and J by 5 bases, with 16 bases between the two germline ends. Germline CDR1 SNHLY, CDR2 FYNNEI. Here the CDR3 reads CASSWQGRETQYF. For the CDR3, the DNA is TGTGCCAGTAGTTGGCAGGGCCGGGAGACCCAGTACTTC.

For the CDR3, the DNA is TGTGCCAGCAGCTTTACAGGGCATGGCTACACCTTC. This encodes CASSFTGHGYTF. The V and J genes are TRBV11-3 and TRBJ1-2, with D perhaps matching TRBD1 (6 bases). Germline V gene data show CDR1 as SGHNT and CDR2 as YENEEA. The CDR3 has 12 amino acids. Trimming took 3 bases from V and 6 from J, leaving 8 bases between them.

The chain recombines TRBV5-1 with TRBJ2-3, with 8 bases fitting TRBD2. J gave up 4 bases and V 4 bases, and 14 bases lay outside the gene matches. Germline V gene data show CDR1 as SGHRS and CDR2 as YFSETQ. CDR3 length: 17 residues. CDR3 loop: CASSGRGGSGSPDTQYF. CDR3 coding DNA: TGCGCCAGCAGCGGCCGTGGCGGGAGCGGGAGCCCAGATACGCAGTATTTT.

This clone was seen only a few times. This rearrangement joins TRBV18 to TRBJ2-2, with a weak D call TRBD1 (5 bases). The CDR3 length is 14 residues. V gave up 0 bases and J gave up 5 bases, with 7 bases separating them. CDR1 and CDR2 (germline): KGHSH, LQKENI. The CDR3 region has the DNA TGTGCCAGCTCACCACCTAAGGGGACCGGGGAGCTGTTTTTT. Protein sequence: CASSPPKGTGELFF.

The chain carries TRBV6-5 and TRBJ1-1; perhaps TRBD1 as D (6 bases). CDR3 size: 14 residues. The V and J ends lost 8 bases and 5 bases respectively, with 18 bases between them. CDR1 and CDR2 (germline): MNHEY, SVGAGI. The CDR3 DNA sequence: TGTGCCAGCGGGCTACAGGGACGGAGGACTGAAGCTTTCTTT. This sequence encodes CASGLQGRRTEAFF.

This chain uses TRBV19 with TRBJ2-5; TRBD2 agrees at 9 bases. The germline V gene has CDR1 LNHDA and CDR2 SQIVND (reference sequence). V trimming: 5 bases; J trimming: 0 bases; junction bases outside the gene matches: 4. There are 15 residues in the CDR3. CDR3 in amino acids: CASSPTSGYQETQYF. CDR3 nucleotide sequence: TGTGCCAGTAGTCCGACTAGCGGATACCAAGAGACCCAGTACTTC.

This chain uses TRBV10-1 with TRBJ2-3; 10 bases fit TRBD2. V lost 6 bases to trimming and J lost 4 bases; unmatched junction nucleotides: 7. This CDR3 is 15 amino acids long. Germline values: CDR1 WNHNN, CDR2 SYGVQD (reference sequence). In nucleotides, the CDR3 is TGCGCCAGCAGCCGGACTAGCGGACTGGCAGATACGCAGTATTTT. This translates into CASSRTSGLADTQYF.